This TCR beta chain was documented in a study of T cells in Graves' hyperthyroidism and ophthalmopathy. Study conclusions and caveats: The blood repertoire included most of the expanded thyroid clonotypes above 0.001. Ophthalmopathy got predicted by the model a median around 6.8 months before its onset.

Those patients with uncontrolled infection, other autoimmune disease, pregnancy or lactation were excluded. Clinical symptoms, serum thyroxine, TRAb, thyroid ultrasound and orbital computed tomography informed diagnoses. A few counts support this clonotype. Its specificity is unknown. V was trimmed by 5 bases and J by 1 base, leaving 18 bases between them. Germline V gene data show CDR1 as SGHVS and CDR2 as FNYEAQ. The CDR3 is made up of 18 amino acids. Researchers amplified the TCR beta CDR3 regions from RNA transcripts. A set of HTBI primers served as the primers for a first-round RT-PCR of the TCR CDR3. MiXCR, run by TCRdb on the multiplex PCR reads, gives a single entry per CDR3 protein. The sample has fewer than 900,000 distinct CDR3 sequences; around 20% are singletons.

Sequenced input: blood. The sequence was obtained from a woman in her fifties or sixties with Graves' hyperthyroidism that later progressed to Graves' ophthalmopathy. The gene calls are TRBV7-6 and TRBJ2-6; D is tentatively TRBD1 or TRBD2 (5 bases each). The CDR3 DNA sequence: TGTGCCAGCAGCGACCCCCCGGGGCGCACTTCTGGGGCCAACGTCCTGACTTTC. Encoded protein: CASSDPPGRTSGANVLTF.